A single sample is the source of the 6 T cell receptor beta chains below, sequenced in a study of blood T cell repertoires in COVID-19. Measured with immunoSEQ multiplex PCR; TCRdb has only the in-frame clones, and not every one. This sample has 60,000 or so clones, with about 81% found just once. Sample: peripheral blood. These receptor sequences come from a human donor in a cohort sampled during active COVID-19.

This clone was seen more than once but under ten times. The rearrangement uses TRBV5-1 and TRBJ1-2, with D maybe TRBD1 (5 bases). This CDR3 spans 14 amino acids. The V end was cut by 4 bases, the J end by 8 bases, with 18 bases between. Germline CDR1 SGHRS, CDR2 YFSETQ. The CDR3 protein is CASSRVGQSLGYTF. CDR3 sequence (DNA): TGCGCCAGCAGCCGGGTCGGACAAAGTTTGGGCTACACCTTC.

This rearrangement joins TRBV28 to TRBJ2-5, with D perhaps TRBD1 (5 bases). The V end was cut by 5 bases, the J end by 1 base, with 11 bases between. CDR1 and CDR2 from the germline V gene are MDHEN and SYDVKM. The CDR3 is made up of 14 amino acids. For the CDR3, the DNA is TGTGCCAGCAGTCCAGACAGATTCCAAGAGACCCAGTACTTC. It encodes CASSPDRFQETQYF.

V usage is TRBV15 and J usage is TRBJ2-7; 7 bases are a match to TRBD1. Unmatched junction bases numbered 19, after V lost 5 bases and J lost 9 bases. The CDR3 is 16 residues long. Germline loops: CDR1 LNHNV, CDR2 YYDKDF (reference sequence). CDR3 DNA sequence: TGTGCCACCAGCGAAGGTTTTGGGACAGAAGCTACGAGGCAGTACTTC. Amino acids: CATSEGFGTEATRQYF.

The V and J genes are TRBV10-1 and TRBJ1-4; TRBD1 is a possible D gene (6 bases). Germline values: CDR1 WNHNN, CDR2 SYGVQD (reference sequence). This CDR3 region has 15 residues. The V and J ends lost 10 bases and 0 bases respectively, with 15 bases between them. CDR3 residues: CATSDSTSTNEKLFF. CDR3 nucleotides: TGCGCCACCTCGGACAGTACCTCAACTAATGAAAAACTGTTTTTT.

This clone showed up just once. The rearrangement uses TRBV11-2 and TRBJ1-1; D not resolved. V was cut by 1 base and J by 6 bases, with 9 bases left in between. Germline V lookup: CDR1 SGHAT, CDR2 FQNNGV. The CDR3 runs 13 residues. Here the CDR3 DNA reads TGTGCCAGCAGCTTAGGGATGACACCTGAAGCTTTCTTT. Amino acid sequence: CASSLGMTPEAFF.

This chain connects TRBV2 to TRBJ2-5; D possibly corresponds to TRBD2 (7 bases). Between the trimmed V and J ends, which lost 3 bases and 5 bases, there was a span of 13 bases. Per the germline V gene, CDR1 is SNHLY and CDR2 is FYNNEI. CDR3 length: 14 residues. The CDR3 region has the DNA TGTGCCAGCAGTGAGGGGGGGGCTCGGGAGACCCAGTACTTC. This translates into CASSEGGARETQYF.